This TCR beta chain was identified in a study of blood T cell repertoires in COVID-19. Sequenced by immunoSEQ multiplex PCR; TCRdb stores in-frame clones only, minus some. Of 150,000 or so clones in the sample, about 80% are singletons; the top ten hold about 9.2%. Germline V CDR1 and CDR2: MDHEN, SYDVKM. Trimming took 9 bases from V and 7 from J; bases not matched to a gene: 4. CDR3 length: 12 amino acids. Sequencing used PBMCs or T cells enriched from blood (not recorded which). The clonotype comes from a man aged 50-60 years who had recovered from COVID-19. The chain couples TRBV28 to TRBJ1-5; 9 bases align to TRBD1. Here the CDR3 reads CASTGGEQPQHF. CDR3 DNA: TGTGCCAGTACAGGGGGCGAACAGCCCCAGCATTTT.